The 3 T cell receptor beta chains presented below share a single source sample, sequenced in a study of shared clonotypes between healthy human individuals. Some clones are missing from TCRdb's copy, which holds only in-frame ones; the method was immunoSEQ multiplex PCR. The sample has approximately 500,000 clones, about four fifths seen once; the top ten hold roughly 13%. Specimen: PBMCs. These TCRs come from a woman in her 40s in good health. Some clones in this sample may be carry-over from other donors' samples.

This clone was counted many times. The CDR3 loop is CASSDPRQGNTEAFF. CDR3 bases: TGCGCCAGCAGTGATCCTAGACAGGGGAACACTGAAGCTTTCTTT. V is TRBV10-2 and J is TRBJ1-1; TRBD1 matches at 7 bases. The ends lost 3 bases at V and 1 base at J; junction bases unmatched: 5. The CDR3 contains 15 residues. Germline V gene data show CDR1 as WSHSY and CDR2 as SAAADI.

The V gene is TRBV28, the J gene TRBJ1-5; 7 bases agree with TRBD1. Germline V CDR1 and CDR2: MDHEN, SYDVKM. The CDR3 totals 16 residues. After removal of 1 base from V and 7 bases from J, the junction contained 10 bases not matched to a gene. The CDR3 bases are TGTGCCAGCAGTTTATTCCCACGACAGGGAAAACAGCCCCAGCATTTT. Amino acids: CASSLFPRQGKQPQHF.

The CDR3 region has the DNA TGTGCCAGCAGTTATAAGTGGGGCAGTCCCTTTGAAGCTTTCTTT. Translation: CASSYKWGSPFEAFF. The chain employs TRBV28 and TRBJ1-1, with D perhaps matching TRBD1 (5 bases). V lost 4 bases and J 7 bases, leaving 19 bases between the germline ends. The length of the CDR3 is 15 residues. Germline CDR1 is MDHEN and CDR2 is SYDVKM.